This passage covers 6 T cell receptor beta chains from one sample sequenced in a study of blood T cell repertoires in COVID-19. Here immunoSEQ multiplex PCR was the method, and the copy in TCRdb shows in-frame clones only, minus some. This table holds 200,000 to 250,000 clones, roughly 87% found once. Material: peripheral blood. The receptors originated from a woman in her late teens or twenties who had recovered from COVID-19.

CDR3 nucleotides: TGCGCCAGCAGCCAGGGGACAGGGGACACTGAAGCTTTCTTT. Protein: CASSQGTGDTEAFF. The chain uses TRBV4-3 and TRBJ1-1; 10 bases are a match to TRBD1. This CDR3 is built from 14 residues. The germline CDR1 and CDR2 sequences are LGHNA and YSLEER. Germline trimming cut 3 bases from V and 3 bases from J; bases unmatched to any gene: 1.

The J gene is TRBJ2-3, the V gene TRBV5-4; D may be TRBD2 (7 bases). Germline V gene lookup returns CDR1 SGHNT and CDR2 YYREEE (reference sequence). V shed 3 bases and J shed 0 bases, with 14 bases lying between them. This CDR3 is built from 16 residues. DNA of the CDR3: TGTGCCAGCAGCTGGGGGGGCGGGGGAAGCACAGATACGCAGTATTTT. Its protein product is CASSWGGGGSTDTQYF.

J is TRBJ1-1 and V is TRBV7-3; D is ambiguous. This CDR3 comprises 15 residues. Germline V lookup: CDR1 SGHTA, CDR2 FQGTGA. Trimming took off 1 base at V and 1 base at J, with 10 bases between the two ends. The CDR3 sequence is CASSLSGRENTEAFF. The CDR3 region has the DNA TGTGCCAGCAGCTTAAGCGGACGGGAGAACACTGAAGCTTTCTTT.

The chain carries TRBV19 and TRBJ1-5, with 8 positions matching TRBD1. Germline CDR1 LNHDA, CDR2 SQIVND (reference sequence). The CDR3 has 13 residues. Trimming took 6 bases from V and 7 from J; bases not matched to a gene: 5. The CDR3 loop is CASSGQGQQPQHF. Here the CDR3 DNA reads TGTGCCAGTAGCGGACAGGGTCAACAGCCCCAGCATTTT.

The chain has TRBV9 and TRBJ1-5; 10 nucleotides align to TRBD1. Germline assignment: CDR1 SGDLS and CDR2 YYNGEE. CDR3 length: 16 amino acids. V lost 3 bases, J lost 0 bases, and 3 bases stayed unmatched. CDR3 coding DNA: TGTGCCAGCAGCGCCGGGACAGGGGTTAGCAATCAGCCCCAGCATTTT. Its protein product is CASSAGTGVSNQPQHF. The full variable domain, rest sourced from reference TRBV9 and TRBJ1-5, is DSGVTQTPKHLITATGQRVTLRCSPRSGDLSVYWYQQSLDQGLQFLIQYYNGEERAKGNILERFSAQQFPDLHSELNLSSLELGDSALYFCASSAGTGVSNQPQHFGDGTRLSIL.

This sequence joins TRBV19 and TRBJ1-1; perhaps TRBD1 as D (6 bases). CDR3 length equals 13 residues. The ends were cut back, 7 bases at V and 3 bases at J, with 12 bases in the middle. CDR1 and CDR2 (germline): LNHDA, SQIVND (reference sequence). In nucleotides, the CDR3 is TGTGCCAGTAAATCCGGACAGTACACTGAAGCTTTCTTT. As protein: CASKSGQYTEAFF. The full variable domain, its missing parts supplied by reference TRBV19 and TRBJ1-1, is DGGITQSPKYLFRKEGQNVTLSCEQNLNHDAMYWYRQDPGQGLRLIYYSQIVNDFQKGDIAEGYSVSREKKESFPLTVTSAQKNPTAFYLCASKSGQYTEAFFGQGTRLTVV.